This T cell receptor beta chain was sequenced during a study of cytotoxic CD8 clonotypes in ibrutinib-treated CLL. Germline CDR1 and CDR2: SGHVS and FQNEAQ. This CDR3 region has 16 residues. Trimming removed 4 bases at V and 4 bases at J, with 20 bases between. Assay used: immunoSEQ multiplex PCR; TCRdb lists only in-frame clones, some missing. The sample comprises 65,000 to 90,000 clones, 70% to 90% of which are singletons, and about 36% rests with the top ten. This sample comprised PBMCs, obtained after 24 months of ibrutinib treatment. The TCR was taken from a human donor with chronic lymphocytic leukemia. The chain joins TRBV7-8 to TRBJ2-7, with D tentatively TRBD1 or TRBD2 (5 bases each). The CDR3 here is CASSSRDGRIGYEQYF. The CDR3 DNA follows: TGTGCCAGCAGCTCCCGGGACGGCCGGATAGGGTACGAGCAGTACTTC. The complete variable domain, with remaining parts taken from reference TRBV7-8 and TRBJ2-7, reads GAGVSQSPRYKVAKRGQDVALRCDPISGHVSLFWYQQALGQGPEFLTYFQNEAQLDKSGLPSDRFFAERPEGSVSTLKIQRTQQEDSAVYLCASSSRDGRIGYEQYFGPGTRLTVT.